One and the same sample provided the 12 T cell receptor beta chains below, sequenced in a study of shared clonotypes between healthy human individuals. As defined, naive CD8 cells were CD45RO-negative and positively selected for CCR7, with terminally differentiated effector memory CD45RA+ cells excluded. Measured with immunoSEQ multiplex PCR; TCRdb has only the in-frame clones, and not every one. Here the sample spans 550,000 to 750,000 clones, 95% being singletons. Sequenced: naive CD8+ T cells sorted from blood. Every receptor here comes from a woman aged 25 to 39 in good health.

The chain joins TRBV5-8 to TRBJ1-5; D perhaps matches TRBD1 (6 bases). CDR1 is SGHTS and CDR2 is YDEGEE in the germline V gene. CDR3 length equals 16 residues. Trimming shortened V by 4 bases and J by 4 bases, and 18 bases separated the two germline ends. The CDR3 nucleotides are TGTGCCAGCAGCCAGATTCTGGGACACCTAAATCAGCCCCAGCATTTT. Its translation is CASSQILGHLNQPQHF.

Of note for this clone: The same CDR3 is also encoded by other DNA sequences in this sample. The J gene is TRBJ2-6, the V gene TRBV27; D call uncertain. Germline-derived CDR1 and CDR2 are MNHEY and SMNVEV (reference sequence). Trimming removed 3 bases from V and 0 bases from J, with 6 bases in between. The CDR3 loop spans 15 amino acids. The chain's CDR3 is CASSFVGSGANVLTF. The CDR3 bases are TGTGCCAGCAGTTTTGTGGGCTCTGGGGCCAACGTCCTGACTTTC.

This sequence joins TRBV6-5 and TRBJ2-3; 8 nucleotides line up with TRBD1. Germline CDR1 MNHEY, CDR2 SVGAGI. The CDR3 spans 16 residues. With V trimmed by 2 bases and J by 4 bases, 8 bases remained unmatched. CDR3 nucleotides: TGTGCCAGCAGTTACACCGGACAGGGCGCCGCAGATACGCAGTATTTT. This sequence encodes CASSYTGQGAADTQYF.

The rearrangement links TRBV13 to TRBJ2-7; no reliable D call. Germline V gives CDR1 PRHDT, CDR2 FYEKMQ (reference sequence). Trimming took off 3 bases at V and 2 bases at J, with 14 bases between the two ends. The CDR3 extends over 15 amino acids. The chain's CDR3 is CASSFREGRTYEQYF. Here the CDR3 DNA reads TGTGCCAGCAGCTTCCGAGAAGGACGGACCTACGAGCAGTACTTC.

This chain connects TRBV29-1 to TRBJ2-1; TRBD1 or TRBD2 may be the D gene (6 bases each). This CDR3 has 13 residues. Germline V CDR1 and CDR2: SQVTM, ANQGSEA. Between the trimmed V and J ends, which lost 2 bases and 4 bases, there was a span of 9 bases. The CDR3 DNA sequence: TGCAGCGTTGAAAGGGGGAGGTACAATGAGCAGTTCTTC. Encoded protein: CSVERGRYNEQFF.

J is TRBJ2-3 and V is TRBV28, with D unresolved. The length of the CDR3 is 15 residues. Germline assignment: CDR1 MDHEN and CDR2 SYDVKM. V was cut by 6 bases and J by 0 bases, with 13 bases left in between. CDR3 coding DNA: TGTGCCAGCAGCCCCGAGATGGAAAGCACAGATACGCAGTATTTT. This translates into CASSPEMESTDTQYF.

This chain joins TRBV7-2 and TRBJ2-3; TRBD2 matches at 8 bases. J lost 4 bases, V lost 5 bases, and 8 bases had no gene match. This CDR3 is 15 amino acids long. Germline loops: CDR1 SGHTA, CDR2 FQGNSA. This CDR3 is CASSSPGTSADTQYF. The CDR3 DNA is TGTGCCAGCAGCAGCCCCGGGACTAGTGCAGATACGCAGTATTTT.

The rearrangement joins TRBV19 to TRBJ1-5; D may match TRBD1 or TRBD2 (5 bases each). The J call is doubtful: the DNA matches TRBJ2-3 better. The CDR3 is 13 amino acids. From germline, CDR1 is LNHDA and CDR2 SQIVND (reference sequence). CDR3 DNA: TGTGCCAGTAGTGCCGGGACGGCCCAGCCCCAGTATTTT. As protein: CASSAGTAQPQYF.

The CDR3 nucleotides read TGCAGCGTTGAAGTACCTTTCAGGTACGGGTCCTACGAGCAGTACTTC. It encodes CSVEVPFRYGSYEQYF. The genes are TRBV29-1 and TRBJ2-7, with D hard to call. V lost 1 base and J lost 1, with 17 bases in between. CDR1 and CDR2 (germline): SQVTM, ANQGSEA. The CDR3 consists of 16 residues.

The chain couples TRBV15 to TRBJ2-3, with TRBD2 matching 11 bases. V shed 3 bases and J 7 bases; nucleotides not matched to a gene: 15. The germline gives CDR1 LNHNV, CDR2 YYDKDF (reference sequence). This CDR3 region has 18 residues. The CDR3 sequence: CATSSVLMTSGIENTQYF. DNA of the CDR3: TGTGCCACCAGCAGCGTATTGATGACTAGCGGGATCGAGAATACGCAGTATTTT. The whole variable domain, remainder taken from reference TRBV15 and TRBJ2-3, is DAMVIQNPRYQVTQFGKPVTLSCSQTLNHNVMYWYQQKSSQAPKLLFHYYDKDFNNEADTPDNFQSRRPNTSFCFLDIRSPGLGDTAMYLCATSSVLMTSGIENTQYFGPGTRLTVL.

CDR3 residues: CASSDTDRTGELFF. The CDR3 nucleotides are TGTGCCAGCAGCGACACCGACAGGACAGGGGAGCTGTTTTTT. The rearrangement uses TRBV7-8 and TRBJ2-2; D might be TRBD1 (6 bases). V lost 5 bases to trimming and J lost 8 bases, with 15 bases between them. The CDR3 is 14 residues long. The germline V gene has CDR1 SGHVS and CDR2 FQNEAQ.

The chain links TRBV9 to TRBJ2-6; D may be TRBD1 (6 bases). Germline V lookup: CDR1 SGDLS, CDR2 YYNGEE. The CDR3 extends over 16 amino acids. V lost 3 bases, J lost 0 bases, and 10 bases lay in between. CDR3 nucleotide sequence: TGTGCCAGCAGCGGTTACAGGGACTCTGGGGCCAACGTCCTGACTTTC. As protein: CASSGYRDSGANVLTF.